This TCR beta chain comes out of a study of blood T cells in healthy people across ages. The use of a sample-barcoded 5' primer and a J-beta primer mix characterized a second PCR of roughly 7 to 11 cycles. Each CDR3 protein is one row after TCRdb ran MiXCR on the 5' RACE reads. Seen here are 500,000 to 650,000 distinct CDR3 sequences, 27% observed once, and the top ten hold about 3.9%. Germline CDR1 and CDR2: SGHRS and YFSETQ. The CDR3 totals 18 residues. Losses at the gene ends were 6 bases for V and 2 bases for J; bases not matched to a gene: 16. These records were also assigned to another study, of T cells of mothers and their children. From that study: The shaping of TCR recombination output by thymic selection is similar in related and unrelated pairs.

The sample consisted of blood. This TCR was recovered from a boy aged 2 to 10 in good health. V and J are TRBV5-1 and TRBJ2-5; 10 nucleotides align to TRBD2. CDR3 nucleotides: TGCGCCAGCACCTTCTCAAGAGGACTAGCGGAAATACAAGAGACCCAGTACTTC. Translation gives CASTFSRGLAEIQETQYF.